The sequence of this TCR beta chain was determined in a study of human T cells and chemical hapten exposure. As concerns this clonotype: Antigen: not known.

Time point described: pre-sensitization, week 0. The treatment here: therapeutic diphenylcyclopropenone sensitization with weekly scalp DPC. There are 15 residues in the CDR3. Under the authors' procedure: Per-sample TCR counts ranged from about 23,224 to 750,000, median 95,638. MiXCR, applied by TCRdb to the RACE reads, yields one record per CDR3 protein. The V and J calls were not made by the authors but by TCRdb's processing. This sample has 150,000 to 200,000 distinct CDR3 sequences, with 25% to 30% found just once. General study findings and limits: Expanded TCR sets contained significantly more large CDR3 similarity clusters than controls. Alopecia was present in the donors, so their immune response may differ from healthy people's. TCRs at a frequency above 1 in 1000 stayed unchanged with DPC sensitization.

J is TRBJ1-3 and V is TRBV21-1; the D call in the table, TRBD1, was not verified against the DNA. TRBV21-1 is marked as a pseudogene. The TCR was taken from a woman in her twenties or thirties with alopecia areata. Some clones in this sample may be carry-over from other donors' samples. The sequencing used whole blood, collected in connection with sensitization to the hapten diphenylcyclopropenone (DPC). The CDR3 loop reads CASSEGQRGENTIYF. For the CDR3, the DNA is TGTGCCAGCAGCGAGGGACAGAGGGGCGAAAACACCATATATTTT.